One TCR beta chain is described in this entry. This specimen comes from a study of control samples from healthy donors and cancer patients. Germline CDR1 SGDLS, CDR2 YYNGEE. Between the trimmed V and J ends, which lost 3 bases and 3 bases, there was a span of 18 bases. The CDR3 has 16 amino acids. Data came from immunoSEQ multiplex PCR; TCRdb stores just in-frame clones and leaves some out. The data show under 150,000 clones, more than 90% seen once. What was sequenced was blood. This chain connects TRBV9 to TRBJ1-1; D call uncertain. This clonotype was sampled from a man younger than 40 in good health. CDR3 residues: CASSAPPRGSYTEAFF. In DNA form, the CDR3 reads TGTGCCAGCAGCGCCCCCCCACGTGGGAGCTACACTGAAGCTTTCTTT.